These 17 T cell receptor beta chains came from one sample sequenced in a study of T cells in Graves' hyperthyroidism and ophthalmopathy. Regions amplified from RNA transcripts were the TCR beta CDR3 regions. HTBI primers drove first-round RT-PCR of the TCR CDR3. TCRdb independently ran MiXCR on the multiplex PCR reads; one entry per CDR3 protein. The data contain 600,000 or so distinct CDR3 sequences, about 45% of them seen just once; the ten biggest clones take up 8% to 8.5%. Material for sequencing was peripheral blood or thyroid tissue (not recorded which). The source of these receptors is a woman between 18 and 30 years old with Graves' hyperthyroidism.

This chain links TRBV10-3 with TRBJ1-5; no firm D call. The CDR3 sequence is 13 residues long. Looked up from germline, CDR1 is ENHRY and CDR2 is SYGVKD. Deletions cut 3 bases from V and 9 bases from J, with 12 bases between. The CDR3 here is CAISEGLLSPQHF. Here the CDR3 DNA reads TGTGCCATCAGTGAAGGCCTCTTATCGCCCCAGCATTTT.

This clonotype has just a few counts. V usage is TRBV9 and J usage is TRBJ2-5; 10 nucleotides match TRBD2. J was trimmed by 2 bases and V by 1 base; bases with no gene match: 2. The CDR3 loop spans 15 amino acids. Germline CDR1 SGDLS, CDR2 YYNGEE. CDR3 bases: TGTGCCAGCAGCGTAACTAGCGGGGAACAAGAGACCCAGTACTTC. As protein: CASSVTSGEQETQYF.

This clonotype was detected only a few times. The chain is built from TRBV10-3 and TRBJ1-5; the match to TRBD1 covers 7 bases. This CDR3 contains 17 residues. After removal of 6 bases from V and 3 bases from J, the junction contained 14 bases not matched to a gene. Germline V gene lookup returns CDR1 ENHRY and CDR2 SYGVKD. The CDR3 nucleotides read TGTGCCATCAGCGACAATGCCCCGGGACAGACCAATCAGCCCCAGCATTTT. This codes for CAISDNAPGQTNQPQHF.

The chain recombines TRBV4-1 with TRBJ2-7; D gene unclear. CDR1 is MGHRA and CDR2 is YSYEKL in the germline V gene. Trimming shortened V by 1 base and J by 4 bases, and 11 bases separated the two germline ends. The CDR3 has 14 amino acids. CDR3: CASSQARATYEQYF. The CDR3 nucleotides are TGCGCCAGCAGCCAAGCTAGGGCGACGTACGAGCAGTACTTC.

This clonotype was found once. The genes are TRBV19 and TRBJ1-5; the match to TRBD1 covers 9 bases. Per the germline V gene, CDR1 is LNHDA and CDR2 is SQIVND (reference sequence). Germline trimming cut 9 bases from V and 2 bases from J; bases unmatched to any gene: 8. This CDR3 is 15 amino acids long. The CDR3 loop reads CASIKTGGGNQPQHF. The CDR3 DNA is TGTGCCAGCATCAAAACAGGGGGCGGCAATCAGCCCCAGCATTTT.

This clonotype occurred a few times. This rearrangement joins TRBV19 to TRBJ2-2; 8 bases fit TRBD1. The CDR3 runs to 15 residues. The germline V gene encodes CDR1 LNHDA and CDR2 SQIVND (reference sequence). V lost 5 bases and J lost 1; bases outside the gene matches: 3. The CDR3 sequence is CASSWTGLNTGELFF. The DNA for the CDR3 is TGTGCCAGTAGTTGGACAGGGCTGAACACCGGGGAGCTGTTTTTT.

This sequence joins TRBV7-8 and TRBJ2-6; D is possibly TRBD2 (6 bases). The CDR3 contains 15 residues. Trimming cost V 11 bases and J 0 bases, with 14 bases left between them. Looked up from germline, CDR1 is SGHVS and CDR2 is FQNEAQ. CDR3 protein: CAWSRGGSGANVLTF. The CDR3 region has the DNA TGTGCCTGGAGCCGGGGAGGCTCTGGGGCCAACGTCCTGACTTTC.

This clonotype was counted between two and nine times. The CDR3 nucleotides read TGTGCCAGCAGTTTCGGACTAGCGAGACAAGAGACCCAGTACTTC. It specifies CASSFGLARQETQYF. V usage is TRBV12-3 or TRBV12-4 and J usage is TRBJ2-5; 9 nucleotides agree with TRBD2. This CDR3 has 15 residues. V dropped 3 bases and J dropped 2; count of bases not matched to a gene: 4.

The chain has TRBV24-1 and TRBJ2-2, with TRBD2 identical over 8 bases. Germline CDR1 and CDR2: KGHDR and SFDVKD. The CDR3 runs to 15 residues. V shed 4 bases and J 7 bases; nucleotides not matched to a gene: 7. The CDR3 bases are TGTGCCACCAGTGACTCCGGGACTAGGGTCGGGGAGCTGTTTTTT. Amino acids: CATSDSGTRVGELFF.

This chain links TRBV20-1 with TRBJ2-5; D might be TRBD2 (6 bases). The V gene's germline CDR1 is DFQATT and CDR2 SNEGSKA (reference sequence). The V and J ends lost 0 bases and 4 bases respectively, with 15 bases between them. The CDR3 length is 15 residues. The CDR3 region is CSAREEVGSGETQYF. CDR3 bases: TGCAGTGCTAGAGAGGAGGTTGGTAGCGGAGAGACCCAGTACTTC.

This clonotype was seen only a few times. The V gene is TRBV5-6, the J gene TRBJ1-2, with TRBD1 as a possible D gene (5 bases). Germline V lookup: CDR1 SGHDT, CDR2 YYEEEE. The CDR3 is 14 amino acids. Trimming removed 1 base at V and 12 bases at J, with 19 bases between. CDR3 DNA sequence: TGTGCCAGCAGCTTGACCGGGACTCAAGTCCGGGACACCTTC. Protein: CASSLTGTQVRDTF.

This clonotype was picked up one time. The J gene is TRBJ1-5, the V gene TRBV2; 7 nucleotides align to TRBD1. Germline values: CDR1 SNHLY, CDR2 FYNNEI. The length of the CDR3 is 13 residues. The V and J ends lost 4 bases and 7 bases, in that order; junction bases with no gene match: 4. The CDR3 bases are TGTGCCAGCAGTGTGTCAGGGGGGCAGCCCCAGCATTTT. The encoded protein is CASSVSGGQPQHF.

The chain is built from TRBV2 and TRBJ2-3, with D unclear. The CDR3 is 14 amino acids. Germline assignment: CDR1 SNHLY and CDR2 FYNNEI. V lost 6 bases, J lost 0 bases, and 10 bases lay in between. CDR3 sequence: CASSPMSSTDTQYF. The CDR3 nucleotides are TGTGCCAGCAGCCCAATGAGTAGCACAGATACGCAGTATTTT.

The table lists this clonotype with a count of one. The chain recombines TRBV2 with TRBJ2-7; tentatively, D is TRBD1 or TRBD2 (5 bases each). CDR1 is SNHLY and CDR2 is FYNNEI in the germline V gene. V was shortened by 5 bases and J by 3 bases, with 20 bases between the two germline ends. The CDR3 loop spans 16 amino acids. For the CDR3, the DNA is TGTGCCAGCAGTCCCACCGGGACCTCGGGATTCTACGAGCAGTACTTC. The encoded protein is CASSPTGTSGFYEQYF.

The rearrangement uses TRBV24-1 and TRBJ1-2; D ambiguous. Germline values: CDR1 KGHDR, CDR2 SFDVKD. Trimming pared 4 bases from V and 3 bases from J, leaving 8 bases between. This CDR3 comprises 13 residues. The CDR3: CATSDGGDYGYTF. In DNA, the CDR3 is TGTGCCACCAGTGACGGTGGGGACTATGGCTACACCTTC.

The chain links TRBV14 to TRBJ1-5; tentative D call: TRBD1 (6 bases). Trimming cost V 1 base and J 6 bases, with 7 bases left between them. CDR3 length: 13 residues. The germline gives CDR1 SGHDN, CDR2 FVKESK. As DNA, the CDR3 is TGTGCCAGCAGCCAAGGGGGGGCTCAGCCCCAGCATTTT. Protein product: CASSQGGAQPQHF.

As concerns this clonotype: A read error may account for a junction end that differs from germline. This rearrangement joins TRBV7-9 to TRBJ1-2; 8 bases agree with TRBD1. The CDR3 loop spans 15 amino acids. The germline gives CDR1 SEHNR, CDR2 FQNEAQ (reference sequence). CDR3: CASSPTGQANYGYTF. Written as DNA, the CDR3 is TGCGCCAGCAGCCCAACGGGACAGGCTAACTATGGCTACACCTTC.